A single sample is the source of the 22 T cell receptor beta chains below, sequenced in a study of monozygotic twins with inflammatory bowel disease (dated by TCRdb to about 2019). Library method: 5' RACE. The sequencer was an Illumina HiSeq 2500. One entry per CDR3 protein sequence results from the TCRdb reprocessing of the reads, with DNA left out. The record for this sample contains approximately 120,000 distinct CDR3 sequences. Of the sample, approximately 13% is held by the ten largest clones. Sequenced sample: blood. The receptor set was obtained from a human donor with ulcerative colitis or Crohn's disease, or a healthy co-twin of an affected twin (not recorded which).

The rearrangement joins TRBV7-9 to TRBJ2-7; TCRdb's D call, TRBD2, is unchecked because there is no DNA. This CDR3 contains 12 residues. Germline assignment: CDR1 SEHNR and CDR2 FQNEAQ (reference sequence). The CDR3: CASLGTTYEQYF.

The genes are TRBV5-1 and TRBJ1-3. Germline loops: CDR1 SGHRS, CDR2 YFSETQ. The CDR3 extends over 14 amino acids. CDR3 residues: CASSLQTAGNTIYF.

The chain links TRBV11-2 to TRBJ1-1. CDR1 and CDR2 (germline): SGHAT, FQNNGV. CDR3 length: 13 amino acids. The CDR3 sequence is CASSFRPDTEAFF.

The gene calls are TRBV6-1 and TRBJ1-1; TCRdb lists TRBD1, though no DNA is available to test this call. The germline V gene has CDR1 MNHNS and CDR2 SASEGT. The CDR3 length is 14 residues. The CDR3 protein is CASRSGTPNTEAFF.

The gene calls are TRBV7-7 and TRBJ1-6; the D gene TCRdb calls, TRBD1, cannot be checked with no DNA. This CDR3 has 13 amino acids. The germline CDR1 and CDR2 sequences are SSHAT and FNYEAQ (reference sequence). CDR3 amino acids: CASSEDRGWPLHF. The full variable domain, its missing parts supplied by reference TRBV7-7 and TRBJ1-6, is GAGVSQSPRYKVTKRGQDVTLRCDPISSHATLYWYQQALGQGPEFLTYFNYEAQPDKSGLPSDRFSAERPEGSISTLTIQRTEQRDSAMYRCASSEDRGWPLHFGNGTRLTVT.

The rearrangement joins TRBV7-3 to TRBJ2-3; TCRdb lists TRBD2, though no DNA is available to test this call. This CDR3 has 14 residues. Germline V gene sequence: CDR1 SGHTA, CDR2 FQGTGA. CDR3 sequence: CASSSSGYTDTQYF.

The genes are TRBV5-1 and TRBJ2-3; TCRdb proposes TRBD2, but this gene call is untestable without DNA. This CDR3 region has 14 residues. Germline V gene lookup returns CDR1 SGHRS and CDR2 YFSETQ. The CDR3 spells CASTRTSDADTQYF.

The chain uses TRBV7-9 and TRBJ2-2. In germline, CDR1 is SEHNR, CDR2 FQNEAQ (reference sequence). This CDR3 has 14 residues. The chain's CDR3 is CASSLVLNTGELFF.

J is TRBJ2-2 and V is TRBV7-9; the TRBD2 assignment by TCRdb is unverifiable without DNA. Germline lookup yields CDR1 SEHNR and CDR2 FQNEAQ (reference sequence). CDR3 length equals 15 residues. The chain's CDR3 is CASSFRSGSIGELFF.

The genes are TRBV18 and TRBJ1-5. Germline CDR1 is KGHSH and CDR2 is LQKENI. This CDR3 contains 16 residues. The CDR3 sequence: CASSPGNGYSNQPQHF. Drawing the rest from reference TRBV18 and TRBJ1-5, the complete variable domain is NAGVMQNPRHLVRRRGQEARLRCSPMKGHSHVYWYRQLPEEGLKFMVYLQKENIIDESGMPKERFSAEFPKEGPSILRIQQVVRGDSAAYFCASSPGNGYSNQPQHFGDGTRLSIL.

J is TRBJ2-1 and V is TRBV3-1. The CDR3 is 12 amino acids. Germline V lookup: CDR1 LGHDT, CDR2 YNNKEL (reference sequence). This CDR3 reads CASSQVENEQFF.

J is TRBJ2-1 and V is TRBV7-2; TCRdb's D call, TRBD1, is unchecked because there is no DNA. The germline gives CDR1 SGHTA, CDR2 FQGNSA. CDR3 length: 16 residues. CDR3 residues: CASSLAPGAVDGEQFF.

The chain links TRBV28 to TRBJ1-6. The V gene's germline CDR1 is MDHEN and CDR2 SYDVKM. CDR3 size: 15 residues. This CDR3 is CASSSPAEGHSPLHF.

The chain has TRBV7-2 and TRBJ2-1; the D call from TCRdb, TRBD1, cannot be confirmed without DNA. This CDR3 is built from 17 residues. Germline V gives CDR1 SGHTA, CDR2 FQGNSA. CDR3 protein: CASTLRGNLDSYNEQFF.

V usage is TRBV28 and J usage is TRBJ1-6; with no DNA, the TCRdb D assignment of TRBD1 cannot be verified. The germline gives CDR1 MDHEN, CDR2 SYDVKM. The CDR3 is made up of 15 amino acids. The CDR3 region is CASSLRDRTYSPLHF.

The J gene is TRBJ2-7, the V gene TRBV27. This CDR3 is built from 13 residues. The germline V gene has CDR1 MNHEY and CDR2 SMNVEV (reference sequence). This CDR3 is CASSLNSPLEQYF.

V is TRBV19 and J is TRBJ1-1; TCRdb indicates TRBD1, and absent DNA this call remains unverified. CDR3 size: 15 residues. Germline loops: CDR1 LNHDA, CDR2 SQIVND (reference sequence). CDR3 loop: CASSIGAEPHTEAFF.

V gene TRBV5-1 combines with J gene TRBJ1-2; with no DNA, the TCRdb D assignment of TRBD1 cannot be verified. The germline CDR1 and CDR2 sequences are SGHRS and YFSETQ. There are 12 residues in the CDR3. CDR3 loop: CATSTGENGYTF.

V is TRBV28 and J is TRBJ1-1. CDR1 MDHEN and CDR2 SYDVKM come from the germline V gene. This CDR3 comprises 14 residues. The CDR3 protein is CASTTGGMNTEAFF.

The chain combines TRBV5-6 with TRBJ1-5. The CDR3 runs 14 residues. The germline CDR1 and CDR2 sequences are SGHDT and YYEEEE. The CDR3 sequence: CASSLGQINQPQHF. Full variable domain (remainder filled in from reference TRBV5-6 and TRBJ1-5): DAGVTQSPTHLIKTRGQQVTLRCSPKSGHDTVSWYQQALGQGPQFIFQYYEEEERQRGNFPDRFSGHQFPNYSSELNVNALLLGDSALYLCASSLGQINQPQHFGDGTRLSIL.

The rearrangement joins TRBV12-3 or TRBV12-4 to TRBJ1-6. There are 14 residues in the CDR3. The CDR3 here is CASNLDSYNSPLHF.

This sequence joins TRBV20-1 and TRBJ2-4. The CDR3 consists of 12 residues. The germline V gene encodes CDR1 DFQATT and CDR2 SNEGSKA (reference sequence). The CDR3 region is CSVGLAKNIQYF.